This TCR beta chain was captured by sequencing in a study of blood T cells in healthy people across ages. The length of the CDR3 is 13 residues. With 6 bases clipped from V and 4 bases from J, the junction kept 3 bases outside the gene matches. PCR was performed a second time for roughly 6 to 12 cycles using a sample-barcoded 5' primer and a J-beta primer mix. TCRdb re-called the 5' RACE reads with MiXCR, one entry per CDR3 protein. The sample carries over 600,000 distinct CDR3 sequences, 21% recorded once. This clonotype was observed a handful of times. This chain connects TRBV12-3 or TRBV12-4 to TRBJ1-1; 9 bases match TRBD1. Material: blood. This clonotype was sampled from a man in his 70s in good health. This chain's CDR3 is CASRSTGGTEAFF. The DNA of the CDR3 is TGTGCCAGCAGGTCGACAGGGGGCACTGAAGCTTTCTTT.